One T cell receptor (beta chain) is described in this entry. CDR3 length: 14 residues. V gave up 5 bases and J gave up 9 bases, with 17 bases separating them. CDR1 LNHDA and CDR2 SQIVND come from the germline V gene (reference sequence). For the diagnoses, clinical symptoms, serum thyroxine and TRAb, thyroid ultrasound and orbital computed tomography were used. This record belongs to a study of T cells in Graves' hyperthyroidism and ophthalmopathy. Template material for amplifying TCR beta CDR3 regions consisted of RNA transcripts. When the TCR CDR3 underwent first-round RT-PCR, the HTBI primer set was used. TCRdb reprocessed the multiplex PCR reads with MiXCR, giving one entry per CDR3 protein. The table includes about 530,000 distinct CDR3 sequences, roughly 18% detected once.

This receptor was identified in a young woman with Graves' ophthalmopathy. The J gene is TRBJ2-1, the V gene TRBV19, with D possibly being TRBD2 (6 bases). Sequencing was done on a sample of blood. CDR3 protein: CASSRYRNGGEQFF. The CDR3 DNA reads TGTGCCAGTAGTCGGTACCGTAACGGGGGTGAGCAGTTCTTC.